This entry describes one T cell receptor (beta chain). Antigen: not known. Expressed TCRB transcripts got sequenced, as all isolated RNA was reverse transcribed. Only in-frame clones appear in the TCRdb table, and some are missing; sequencing was by immunoSEQ multiplex PCR. The data show under 350,000 clones, 24% seen once. CD4+ naive, central memory, regulatory and stem cell-like memory cells were sorted via CD45RO/CCR7/CD25/CD127/CD95/CD27. These data belong to a study of beta chain features in type 1 diabetes. The overall study: Examination spanned about 110 million sorted cells from all samples.

The CDR3 has 14 amino acids. Germline V gene lookup returns CDR1 KGHSH and CDR2 LQKENI. Trimming took off 2 bases at V and 5 bases at J, with 12 bases between the two ends. Study observations and caveats: In every one of the four CD4+ subsets, TCRB CDR3s were moderately but significantly shorter in Type 1 diabetes patients.

The V call is TRBV18, the J call TRBJ2-5; TRBD2 is a possible D gene (6 bases). This receptor was identified in a woman in her 30s with type 1 diabetes. Sequenced sample: naive CD4+ T cells from blood. The CDR3 region is CASSPARGTETQYF. CDR3 DNA sequence: TGTGCCAGCTCACCAGCCCGGGGGACGGAGACCCAGTACTTC.